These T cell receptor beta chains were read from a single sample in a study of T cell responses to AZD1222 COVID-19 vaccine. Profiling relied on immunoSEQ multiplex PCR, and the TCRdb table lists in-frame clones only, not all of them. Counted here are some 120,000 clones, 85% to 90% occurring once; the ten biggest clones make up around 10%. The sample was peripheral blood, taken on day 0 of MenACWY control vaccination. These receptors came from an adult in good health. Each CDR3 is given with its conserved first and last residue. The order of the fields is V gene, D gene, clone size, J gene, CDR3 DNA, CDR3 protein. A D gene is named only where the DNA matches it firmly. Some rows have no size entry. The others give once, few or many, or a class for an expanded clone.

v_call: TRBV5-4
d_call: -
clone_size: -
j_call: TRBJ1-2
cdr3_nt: TGTGCCAGCAGCCCTTGGGGCAAGGCCCAAGCTAACTATGGCTACACCTTC
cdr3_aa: CASSPWGKAQANYGYTF

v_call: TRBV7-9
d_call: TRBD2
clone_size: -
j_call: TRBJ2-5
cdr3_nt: TGTGCCAGCAGCCGATCGACTAGCGGGGATAAAGAGACCCAGTACTTC
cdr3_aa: CASSRSTSGDKETQYF

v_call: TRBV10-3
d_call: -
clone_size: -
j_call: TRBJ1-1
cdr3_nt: TGTGCCATCAGTGACAGGGGAATGAACACTGAAGCTTTCTTT
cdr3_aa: CAISDRGMNTEAFF

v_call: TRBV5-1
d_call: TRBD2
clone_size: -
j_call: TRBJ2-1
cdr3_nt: TGCGCCAGCAGCTTGGGCGCGGGACTAGCGGACAATGAGCAGTTCTTC
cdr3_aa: CASSLGAGLADNEQFF

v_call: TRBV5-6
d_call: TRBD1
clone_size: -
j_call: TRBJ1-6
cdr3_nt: TGTGCCAGCAGCTTGGTATGGACAGGGGGCGACTCACCCCTCCACTTT
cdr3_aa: CASSLVWTGGDSPLHF

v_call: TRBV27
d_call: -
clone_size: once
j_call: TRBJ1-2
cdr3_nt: TGTGCCAGCAGTCCCCGGGACAACTATGGCTACACCTTC
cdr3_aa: CASSPRDNYGYTF

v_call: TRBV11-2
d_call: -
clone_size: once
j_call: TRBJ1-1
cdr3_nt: TGTGCCAGCAGCCGCAGGGGACTCATGAACACTGAAGCTTTCTTT
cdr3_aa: CASSRRGLMNTEAFF

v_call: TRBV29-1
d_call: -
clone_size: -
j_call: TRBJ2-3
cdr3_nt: TGCAGCGTTGAAGGGCTTGGAGGAGGCCTCCTCCCCACAGATACGCAGTATTTT
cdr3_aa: CSVEGLGGGLLPTDTQYF

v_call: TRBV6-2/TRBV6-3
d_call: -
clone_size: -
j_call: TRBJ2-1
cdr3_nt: TGTGCCAGCAGTTACTCGCGGAGACTAGGCGCCTCCTACAATGAGCAGTTCTTC
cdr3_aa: CASSYSRRLGASYNEQFF

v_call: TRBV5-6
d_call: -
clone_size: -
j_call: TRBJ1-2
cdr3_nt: TGTGCCAGCAGCTTGGAGGGAGTGTGGGGATCAGCGGGTGGCTACACCTTC
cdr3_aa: CASSLEGVWGSAGGYTF

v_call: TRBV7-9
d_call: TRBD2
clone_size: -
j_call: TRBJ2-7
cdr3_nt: TGTGCCAGCAGCTTAGCCTACTCCCCTAGCGGGAGGCAAATGGACGAGCAGTACTTC
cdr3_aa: CASSLAYSPSGRQMDEQYF

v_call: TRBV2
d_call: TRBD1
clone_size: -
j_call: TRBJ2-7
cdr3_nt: TGTGCCAGCAGTGGGTCCGGGACAGTCTCCTACGAGCAGTACTTC
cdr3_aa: CASSGSGTVSYEQYF

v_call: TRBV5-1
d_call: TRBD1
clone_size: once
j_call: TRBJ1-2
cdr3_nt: TGCGCCAGCAGCGGGGGGACAGGGTTTAACTATGGCTACACCTTC
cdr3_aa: CASSGGTGFNYGYTF

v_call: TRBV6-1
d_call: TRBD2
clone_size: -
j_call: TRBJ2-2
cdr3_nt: TGTGCCAGCAGTGAAGAGGGAGGGCGAAACACCGGGGAGCTGTTTTTT
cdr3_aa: CASSEEGGRNTGELFF

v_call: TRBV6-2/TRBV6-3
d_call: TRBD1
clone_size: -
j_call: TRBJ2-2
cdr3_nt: TGTGCCAGCAGTTTCGGGACAGTCGCTTCCGGGGAGCTGTTTTTT
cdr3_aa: CASSFGTVASGELFF

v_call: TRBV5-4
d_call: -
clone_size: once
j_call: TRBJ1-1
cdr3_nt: TGTGCCAGCAGCGTGGGGGGGACCTACACTGAAGCTTTCTTT
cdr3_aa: CASSVGGTYTEAFF

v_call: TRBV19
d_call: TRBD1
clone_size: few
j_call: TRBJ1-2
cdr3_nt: TGTGCCAGTAGAAATATGGCAGGGGGCTACGGCTACACCTTC
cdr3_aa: CASRNMAGGYGYTF

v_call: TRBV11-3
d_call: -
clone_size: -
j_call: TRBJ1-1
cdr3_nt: TGTGCCAGCAGCCTCGGGGAAACTGAAGCTTTCTTT
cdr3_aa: CASSLGETEAFF

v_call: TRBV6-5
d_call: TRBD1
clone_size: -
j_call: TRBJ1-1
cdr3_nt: TGTGCCAGCACTTCAGGGGGCTGGGGCACTGAAGCTTTCTTT
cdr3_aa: CASTSGGWGTEAFF

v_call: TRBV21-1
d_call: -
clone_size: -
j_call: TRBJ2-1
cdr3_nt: TGTGCCACCCTACCCCACCTTGGCGGGAGACGATTGGGATGTGAGCAGTTCTTC
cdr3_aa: CATLPHLGGRRLGCEQFF

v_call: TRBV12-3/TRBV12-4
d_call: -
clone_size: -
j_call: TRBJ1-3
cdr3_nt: TGTGCCAGCAGTTTTCTTCCGGACACCATATATTTT
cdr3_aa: CASSFLPDTIYF

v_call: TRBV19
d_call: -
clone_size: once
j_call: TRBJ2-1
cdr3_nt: TGTGCCAGTAGTCCCCTTGCGGGTAACAATGAGCAGTTCTTC
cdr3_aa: CASSPLAGNNEQFF

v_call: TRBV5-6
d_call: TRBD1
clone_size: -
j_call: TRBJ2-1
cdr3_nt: TGTGCCAGCATCGTCGGGACAGGGGATCTAGAGCACAATGAGCAGTTCTTC
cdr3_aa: CASIVGTGDLEHNEQFF